One T cell receptor (beta chain) is described in this entry. The record originates from a study of shared clonotypes between healthy human individuals. The table came from immunoSEQ multiplex PCR; TCRdb's copy has only in-frame clones and leaves some out. This table has hundreds of thousands of clones, 95% to 98% appearing once. The CDR3 loop spans 16 amino acids. The naive CD8 fraction comprised CD45RO-negative cells positively selected for CCR7 and excluded terminally differentiated effector memory CD45RA+ cells. This receptor was identified in a man aged 30-40 years in good health. The rearrangement links TRBV21-1 to TRBJ2-1. TRBV21-1 is noted as a pseudogene. Sequencing used naive CD8+ T cells sorted from blood. CDR3 coding DNA: TGTGCCAGCAGCAAACCTACCAGTACTGGGGTGTATGAGCAGTTCTTC. As protein: CASSKPTSTGVYEQFF.